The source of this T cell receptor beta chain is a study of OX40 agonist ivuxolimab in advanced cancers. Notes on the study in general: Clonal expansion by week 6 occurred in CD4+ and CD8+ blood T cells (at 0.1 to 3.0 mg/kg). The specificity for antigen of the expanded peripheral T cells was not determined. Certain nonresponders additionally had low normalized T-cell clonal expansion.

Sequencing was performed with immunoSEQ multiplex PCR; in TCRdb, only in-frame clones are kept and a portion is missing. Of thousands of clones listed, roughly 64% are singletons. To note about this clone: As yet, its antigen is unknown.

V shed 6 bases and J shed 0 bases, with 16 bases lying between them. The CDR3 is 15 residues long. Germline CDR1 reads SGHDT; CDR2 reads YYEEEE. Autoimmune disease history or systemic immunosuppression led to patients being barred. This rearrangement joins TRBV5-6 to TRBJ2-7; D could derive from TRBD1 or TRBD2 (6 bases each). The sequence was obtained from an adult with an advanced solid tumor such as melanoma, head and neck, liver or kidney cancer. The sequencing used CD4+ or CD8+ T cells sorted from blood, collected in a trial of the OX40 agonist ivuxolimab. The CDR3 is CASTPGGRSSYEQYF. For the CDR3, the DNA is TGTGCCAGCACCCCCGGGGGCAGAAGCTCCTACGAGCAGTACTTC.